This T cell receptor beta chain was documented in a study of OX40 agonist ivuxolimab in advanced cancers. Turning to the study itself: Six ivuxolimab dose levels, 0.01 to 10 mg/kg, were given intravenously every 2 weeks.

The study, taken as a whole, reports: With doses of 0.1-3.0 mg/kg, partial responders showed among the lowest clonal expansion. Both blood CD4+ and CD8+ T cells showed clonal growth by week 6 at 0.1 to 3.0 mg/kg. Expanded clones were, on average, more numerous in CD8+ T cells than in CD4+.

Method: immunoSEQ multiplex PCR; TCRdb's copy keeps in-frame clones and lacks some. The sample consists of some 33,000 clones, 65% to 85% of them appearing once. The CDR3 totals 12 residues. V lost 5 bases, J lost 6 bases, and 6 bases lay in between. Germline V gene data show CDR1 as SGHDT and CDR2 as YYEEEE. In the case of this clone: As yet, its antigen is unknown.

The sequencing used CD4+ or CD8+ T cells sorted from blood, collected in a trial of the OX40 agonist ivuxolimab. The genes are TRBV5-6 and TRBJ1-6; TRBD1 might be the D (5 bases). This TCR was sampled from an adult with an advanced solid tumor such as melanoma, head and neck, liver or kidney cancer. The CDR3 loop is CASRQVNSPLHF. Written as DNA, the CDR3 is TGTGCCAGCAGACAGGTTAATTCACCCCTCCACTTT.